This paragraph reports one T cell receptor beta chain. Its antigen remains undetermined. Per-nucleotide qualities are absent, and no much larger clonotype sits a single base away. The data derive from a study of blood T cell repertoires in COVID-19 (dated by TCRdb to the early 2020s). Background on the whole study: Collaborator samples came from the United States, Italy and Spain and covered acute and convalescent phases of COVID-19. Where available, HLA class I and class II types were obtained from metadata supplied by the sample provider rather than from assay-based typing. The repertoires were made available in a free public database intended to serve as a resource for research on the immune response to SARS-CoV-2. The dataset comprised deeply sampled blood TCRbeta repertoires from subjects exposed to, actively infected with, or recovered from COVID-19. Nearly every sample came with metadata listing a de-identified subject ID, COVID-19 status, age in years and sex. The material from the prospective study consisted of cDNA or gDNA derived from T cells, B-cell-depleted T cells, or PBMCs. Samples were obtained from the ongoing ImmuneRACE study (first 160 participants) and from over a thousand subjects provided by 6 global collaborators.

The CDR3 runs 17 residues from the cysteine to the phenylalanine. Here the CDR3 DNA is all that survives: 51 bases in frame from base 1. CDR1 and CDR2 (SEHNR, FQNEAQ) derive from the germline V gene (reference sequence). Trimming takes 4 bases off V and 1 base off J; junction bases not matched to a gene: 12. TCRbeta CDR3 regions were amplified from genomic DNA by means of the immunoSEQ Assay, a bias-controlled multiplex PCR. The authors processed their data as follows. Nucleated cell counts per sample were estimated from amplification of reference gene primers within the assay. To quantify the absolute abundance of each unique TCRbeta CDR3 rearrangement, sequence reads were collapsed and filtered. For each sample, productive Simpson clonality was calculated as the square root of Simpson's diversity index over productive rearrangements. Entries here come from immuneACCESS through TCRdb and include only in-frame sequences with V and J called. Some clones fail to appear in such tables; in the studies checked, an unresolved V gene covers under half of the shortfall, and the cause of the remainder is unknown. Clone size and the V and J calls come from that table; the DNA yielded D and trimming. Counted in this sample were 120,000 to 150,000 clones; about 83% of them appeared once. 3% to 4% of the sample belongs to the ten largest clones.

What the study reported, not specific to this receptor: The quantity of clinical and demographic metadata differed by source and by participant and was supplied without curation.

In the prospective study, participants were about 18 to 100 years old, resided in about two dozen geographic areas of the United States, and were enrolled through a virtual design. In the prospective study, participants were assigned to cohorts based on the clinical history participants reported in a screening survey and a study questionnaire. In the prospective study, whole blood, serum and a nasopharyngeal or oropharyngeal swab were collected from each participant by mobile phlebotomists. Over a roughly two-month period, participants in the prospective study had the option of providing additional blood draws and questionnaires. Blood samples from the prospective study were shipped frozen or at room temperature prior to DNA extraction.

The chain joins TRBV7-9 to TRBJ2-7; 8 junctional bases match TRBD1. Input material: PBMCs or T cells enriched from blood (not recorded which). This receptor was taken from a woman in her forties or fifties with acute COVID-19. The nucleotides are TGTGCCAGCAGCTCCCCCGTTGACAGGGGACCTTCCTACGAGCAGTACTTC. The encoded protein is CASSSPVDRGPSYEQYF.